This T cell receptor (beta chain) was identified in a study of blood T cells in healthy people across ages. Study findings and constraints: Getting older went along with TCR beta diversity per million T cells dropping roughly linearly. Long-lived donors had more naive CD4+ cells and higher diversity than aged donors. Without sorted subsets, naive and antigen-experienced compartments could not be conclusively compared.

Then a second PCR, running about 6 to 11 cycles, was carried out with a sample-barcoded 5' primer and a J-beta primer mix. Using its own MiXCR run on the 5' RACE reads, TCRdb lists one record per CDR3 protein. The sample lists about 730,000 distinct CDR3 sequences; roughly 41% were seen once. Peripheral blood, about 9.3 milliliters per donor, was collected. Trimming took off 4 bases at V and 0 bases at J, with 12 bases between the two ends. This CDR3 contains 15 residues. The germline V gene encodes CDR1 SGDLS and CDR2 YYNGEE. This clonotype was recorded many times. Its specificity is not known. The chain employs TRBV9 and TRBJ2-3; D is possibly TRBD1 or TRBD2 (7 bases each). Sequenced input: blood. The sequence came from a woman aged 60-75 years in good health. For the CDR3, the DNA is TGTGCCAGCAGCCCAGGGGGGGCCAGCACAGATACGCAGTATTTT. It translates to CASSPGGASTDTQYF.